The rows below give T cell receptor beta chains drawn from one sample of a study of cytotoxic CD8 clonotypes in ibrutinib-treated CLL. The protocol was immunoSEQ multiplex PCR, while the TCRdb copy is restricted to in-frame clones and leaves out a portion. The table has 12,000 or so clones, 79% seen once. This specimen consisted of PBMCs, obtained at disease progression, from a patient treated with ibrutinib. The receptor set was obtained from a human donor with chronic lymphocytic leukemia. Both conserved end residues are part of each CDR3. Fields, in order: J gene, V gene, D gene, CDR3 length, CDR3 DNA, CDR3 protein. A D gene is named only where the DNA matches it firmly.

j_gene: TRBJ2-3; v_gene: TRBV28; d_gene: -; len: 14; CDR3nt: TGTGCCAGCAGTTCGGGGCGATCCACAGATACGCAGTATTTT; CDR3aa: CASSSGRSTDTQYF
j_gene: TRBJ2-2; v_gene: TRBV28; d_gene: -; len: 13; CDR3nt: TGTGCCAGCAGCGATTTAGGGGCCGGGGAGCTGTTTTTT; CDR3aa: CASSDLGAGELFF
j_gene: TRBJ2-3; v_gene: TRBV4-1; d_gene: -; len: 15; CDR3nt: TGCGCCAGCAGCCAAGAATTGAGGCGCACAGATACGCAGTATTTT; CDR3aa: CASSQELRRTDTQYF
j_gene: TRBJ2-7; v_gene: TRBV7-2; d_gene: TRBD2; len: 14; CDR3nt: TGTGCCAGCAGCTTTAGCGGGGGGGTCTACGAGCAGTACTTC; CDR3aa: CASSFSGGVYEQYF
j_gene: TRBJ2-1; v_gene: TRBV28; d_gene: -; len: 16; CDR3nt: TGTGCCAGCAGTTTACGAAAGCTCCTCCGGGGCAATGAGCAGTTCTTC; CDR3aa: CASSLRKLLRGNEQFF
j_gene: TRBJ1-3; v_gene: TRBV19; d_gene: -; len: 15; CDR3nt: TGTGCCAGTAGTCCACGGAAGAACTCTGGAAACACCATATATTTT; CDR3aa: CASSPRKNSGNTIYF
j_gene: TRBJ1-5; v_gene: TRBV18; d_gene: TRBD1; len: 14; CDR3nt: TGTGCCAGCTCACAACAGGGGAACAATCAGCCCCAGCATTTT; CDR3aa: CASSQQGNNQPQHF
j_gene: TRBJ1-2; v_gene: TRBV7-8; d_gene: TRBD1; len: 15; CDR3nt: TGTGCCAGCAGCTTAGAGGTCAGGGGGCTTTATGGCTACACCTTC; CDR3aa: CASSLEVRGLYGYTF
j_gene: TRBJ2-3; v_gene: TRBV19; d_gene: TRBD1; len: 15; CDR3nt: TGTGCCAGTAGTCGGGGACAGGGGTCCACAGATACGCAGTATTTT; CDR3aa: CASSRGQGSTDTQYF
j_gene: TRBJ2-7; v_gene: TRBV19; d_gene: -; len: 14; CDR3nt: TGTGCCAGTAGAGGAAGGGGGAGCTCCTACGAGCAGTACTTC; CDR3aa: CASRGRGSSYEQYF